Presented here are 15 T cell receptor beta chains from one specimen sequenced in a study of cytomegalovirus exposure and HLA in healthy donors. The study ran its PCR with 60 Vbeta and 13 Jbeta primers. Only in-frame clones appear in the TCRdb table, and some are missing; sequencing was by immunoSEQ multiplex PCR. Among about 93,000 clones listed, 82% were seen once. Sequencing was performed on PBMCs. The receptor set was obtained from a man in his fifties in good health and CMV-seronegative.

The CDR3 here is CASSLLGTSLATQYF. The CDR3 nucleotides are TGTGCCAGCAGCTTACTGGGGACTAGCCTTGCGACCCAGTACTTC. This chain links TRBV7-9 with TRBJ2-5, with 9 bases that match TRBD2. The junction had 8 bases not matched to a gene; V was cut back by 2 bases and J by 7 bases. From germline, CDR1 is SEHNR and CDR2 FQNEAQ (reference sequence). The CDR3 consists of 15 residues.

The chain carries TRBV5-4 and TRBJ1-2; 7 bases agree with TRBD1. The CDR3 is 15 residues long. The trim removed 2 bases at V and 2 bases at J, leaving 6 bases unmatched. Looked up from germline, CDR1 is SGHNT and CDR2 is YYREEE (reference sequence). In DNA form, the CDR3 reads TGTGCCAGCAGCTTCTATAGAGGGGGCAACTATGGCTACACCTTC. It specifies CASSFYRGGNYGYTF.

This clone has only a few counts. The V call is TRBV5-1, the J call TRBJ2-7; tentative D call: TRBD1 (5 bases). The V end lost 4 bases, the J end lost 2 bases, and 16 bases lay between the germline ends. The CDR3 runs 15 residues. Germline-derived CDR1 and CDR2 are SGHRS and YFSETQ. The CDR3 spells CASSINPGRPYEQYF. In DNA, the CDR3 is TGCGCCAGCAGCATCAATCCAGGGCGACCCTACGAGCAGTACTTC.

The chain is built from TRBV30 and TRBJ1-2; weak D call: TRBD1 (5 bases). Germline loops: CDR1 GTSNPN, CDR2 SVGIG (reference sequence). The V end was cut by 3 bases, the J end by 0 bases, with 20 bases between. This CDR3 contains 17 residues. In DNA, the CDR3 is TGTGCCTGGAGAGAGGGATGGGGGGACCCCGCTAACTATGGCTACACCTTC. Amino acid sequence: CAWREGWGDPANYGYTF.

This chain joins TRBV9 and TRBJ2-2; TRBD2 agrees at 11 bases. V lost 3 bases, J lost 4 bases, and 11 bases stayed unmatched. This CDR3 spans 18 amino acids. The germline V gene encodes CDR1 SGDLS and CDR2 YYNGEE. The CDR3 reads CASSATSGNRVGTGELFF. CDR3 bases: TGTGCCAGCAGCGCGACTAGCGGGAACCGAGTGGGCACCGGGGAGCTGTTTTTT.

The chain carries TRBV18 and TRBJ1-5, with D unresolved. Germline V lookup: CDR1 KGHSH, CDR2 LQKENI. CDR3 size: 13 residues. V lost 8 bases, J lost 0 bases, and 8 bases lay in between. Here the CDR3 reads CASTRDSNQPQHF. CDR3 nucleotides: TGTGCCAGCACCCGGGATAGCAATCAGCCCCAGCATTTT.

This chain links TRBV10-2 with TRBJ2-1; TRBD2 matches 10 bases. V lost 0 bases to trimming and J lost 4 bases; unmatched junction nucleotides: 6. The CDR3 runs to 17 residues. Germline assignment: CDR1 WSHSY and CDR2 SAAADI. DNA for the CDR3: TGCGCCAGCAGTGAGTCGACTAGCGGGCAGATTTACAATGAGCAGTTCTTC. It encodes CASSESTSGQIYNEQFF.

The chain uses TRBV11-2 and TRBJ2-7; TRBD2 aligns across 13 bases. From germline, CDR1 is SGHAT and CDR2 FQNNGV. The CDR3 runs 15 residues. The junction had 2 bases not matched to a gene; V was cut back by 3 bases and J by 3 bases. CDR3 DNA sequence: TGTGCCAGCAGCTTGGGGACTAGCGGGATCTACGAGCAGTACTTC. Translated: CASSLGTSGIYEQYF.

This clone came up once. The genes are TRBV7-3 and TRBJ2-1; the match to TRBD1 covers 7 bases. Germline-derived CDR1 and CDR2 are SGHTA and FQGTGA. This CDR3 is 13 amino acids long. Losses at the gene ends were 2 bases for V and 12 bases for J; bases not matched to a gene: 7. Here the CDR3 DNA reads TGTGCCAGCAGCTTAGGACTCTCAGGGGGGCAGTTCTTC. Amino acids: CASSLGLSGGQFF.

In this sample, this clone turned up a few times. The chain recombines TRBV7-3 with TRBJ2-5; no reliable D call. Trimming took 1 base from V and 3 from J, leaving 9 bases between them. Germline values: CDR1 SGHTA, CDR2 FQGTGA. This CDR3 is 14 amino acids long. CDR3 sequence reads: CASSLNYQKETQYF. CDR3 bases: TGTGCCAGCAGCTTAAATTATCAGAAAGAGACCCAGTACTTC.

The rearrangement joins TRBV7-2 to TRBJ1-5, with TRBD1 as a possible D gene (5 bases). Trimming removed 5 bases at V and 1 base at J, with 12 bases between. Looked up from germline, CDR1 is SGHTA and CDR2 is FQGNSA. The CDR3 extends over 15 amino acids. The CDR3 nucleotides are TGTGCCAGCAGCCCTCCAGGGTTCAGCAATCAGCCCCAGCATTTT. It codes for CASSPPGFSNQPQHF.

The chain employs TRBV10-3 and TRBJ1-6, with D possibly TRBD1 on 6 matching bases. Trimming removed 6 bases at V and 8 bases at J, with 11 bases between. Germline V gene sequence: CDR1 ENHRY, CDR2 SYGVKD. The CDR3 extends over 13 amino acids. The CDR3: CAIRADRDSPLHF. CDR3 DNA: TGTGCCATCAGGGCGGACAGAGATTCACCCCTCCACTTT.

The chain is built from TRBV27 and TRBJ2-4; the match to TRBD1 covers 9 bases. Germline assignment: CDR1 MNHEY and CDR2 SMNVEV (reference sequence). Trimming removed 5 bases from V and 0 bases from J; junction bases left unmatched: 8. The CDR3 totals 17 residues. DNA of the CDR3: TGTGCCAGCAGTCCCCCCGGGACAGGGTTAGCCAAAAACATTCAGTACTTC. Translated, it gives CASSPPGTGLAKNIQYF.

J is TRBJ1-2 and V is TRBV5-1, with 7 bases fitting TRBD1. Germline-derived CDR1 and CDR2 are SGHRS and YFSETQ. The CDR3 spans 16 residues. Trimming at V came to 7 bases and at J to 4 bases, leaving 16 bases not matched to a gene. CDR3 coding DNA: TGCGCCAGCCTCCCCATGGGGCAGGGGGAGGTCTATGGCTACACCTTC. Translation: CASLPMGQGEVYGYTF.

The chain carries TRBV6-6 and TRBJ2-7, with D perhaps TRBD2 (7 bases). Per the germline V gene, CDR1 is MNHNY and CDR2 is SVGAGI (reference sequence). This CDR3 has 16 residues. V lost 5 bases to trimming and J lost 2 bases, with 19 bases between them. The CDR3 loop reads CASSPLGSGTTYEQYF. The CDR3 region has the DNA TGTGCCAGCAGTCCACTAGGGAGCGGGACAACCTACGAGCAGTACTTC.